This T cell receptor (beta chain) originates from a study of PD-1 blockade in classical Hodgkin lymphoma. The germline gives CDR1 SGHTA, CDR2 FQGTGA. This CDR3 comprises 14 residues. Remarks on this clone: One junction end does not reproduce the germline sequence, and a read error may be involved.

This table comes from immunoSEQ multiplex PCR, and its TCRdb copy is limited to in-frame clones, with some not included. The profile covers about 28,000 clones, with 83% appearing a single time and about 21% taken by the ten largest. Every one of the patients relapsed after autologous stem cell transplantation (brentuximab vedotin exposure was variable). The rearrangement uses TRBV7-3 and TRBJ2-1, with a possible D match to TRBD1 (5 bases). The sequence was collected from a human donor with classical Hodgkin lymphoma. The material was peripheral blood mononuclear cells (PBMCs), obtained before the second cycle of nivolumab. The CDR3, as DNA: TGCGCCAGCAGCCAGGAATCAAGGGGCTATGAGCAGTTCTTC. Translation: CASSQESRGYEQFF. Full variable domain (missing parts from reference TRBV7-3 and TRBJ2-1): GAGVSQTPSNKVTEKGKYVELRCDPISGHTALYWYRQSLGQGPEFLIYFQGTGAADDSGLPNDRFFAVRPEGSVSTLKIQRTERGDSAVYLCASSQESRGYEQFFGPGTRLTVL.